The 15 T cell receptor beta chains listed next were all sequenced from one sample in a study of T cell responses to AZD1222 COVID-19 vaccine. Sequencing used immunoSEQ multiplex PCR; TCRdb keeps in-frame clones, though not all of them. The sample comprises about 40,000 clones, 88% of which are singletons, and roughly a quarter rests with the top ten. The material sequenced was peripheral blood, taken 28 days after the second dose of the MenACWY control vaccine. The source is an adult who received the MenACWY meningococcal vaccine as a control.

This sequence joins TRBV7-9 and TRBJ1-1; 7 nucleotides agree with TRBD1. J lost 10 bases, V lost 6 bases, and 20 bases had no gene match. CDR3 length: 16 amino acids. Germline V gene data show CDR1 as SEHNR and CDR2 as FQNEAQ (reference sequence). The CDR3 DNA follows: TGTGCCAGCAGGAGCCGTGAGGGGGCAGGGGGGCGCACAGCTTTCTTT. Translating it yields CASRSREGAGGRTAFF.

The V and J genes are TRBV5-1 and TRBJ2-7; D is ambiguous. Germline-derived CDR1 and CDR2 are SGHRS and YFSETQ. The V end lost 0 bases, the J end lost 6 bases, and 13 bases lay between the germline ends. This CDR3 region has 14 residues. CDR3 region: CASSLGAGRSEQYF. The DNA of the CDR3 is TGCGCCAGCAGCTTGGGGGCAGGACGGTCCGAGCAGTACTTC.

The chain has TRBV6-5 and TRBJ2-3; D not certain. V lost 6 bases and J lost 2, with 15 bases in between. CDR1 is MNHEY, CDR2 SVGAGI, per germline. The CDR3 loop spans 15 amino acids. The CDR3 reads CASSYKIMSTDTQYF. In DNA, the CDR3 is TGTGCCAGCAGCTACAAGATAATGTCCACAGATACGCAGTATTTT.

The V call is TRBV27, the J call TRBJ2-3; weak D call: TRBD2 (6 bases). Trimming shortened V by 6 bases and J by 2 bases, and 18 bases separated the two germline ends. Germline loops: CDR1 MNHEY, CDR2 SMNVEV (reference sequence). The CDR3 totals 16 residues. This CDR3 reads CASSHTSNRITDTQYF. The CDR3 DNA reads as TGTGCCAGCAGCCACACTAGCAATAGGATCACAGATACGCAGTATTTT.

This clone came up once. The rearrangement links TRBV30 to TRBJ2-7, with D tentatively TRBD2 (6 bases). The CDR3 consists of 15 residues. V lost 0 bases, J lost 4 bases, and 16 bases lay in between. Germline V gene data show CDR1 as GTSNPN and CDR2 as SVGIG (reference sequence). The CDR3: CAWSVGSPGVYEQYF. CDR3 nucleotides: TGTGCCTGGAGTGTAGGCTCTCCGGGAGTGTACGAGCAGTACTTC.

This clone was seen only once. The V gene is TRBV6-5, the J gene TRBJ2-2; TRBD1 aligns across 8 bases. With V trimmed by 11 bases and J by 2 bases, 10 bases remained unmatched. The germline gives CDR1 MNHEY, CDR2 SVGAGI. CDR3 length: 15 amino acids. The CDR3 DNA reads TGTGCCGGCAAGAGGACAGGGACAAACACCGGGGAGCTGTTTTTT. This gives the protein CAGKRTGTNTGELFF.

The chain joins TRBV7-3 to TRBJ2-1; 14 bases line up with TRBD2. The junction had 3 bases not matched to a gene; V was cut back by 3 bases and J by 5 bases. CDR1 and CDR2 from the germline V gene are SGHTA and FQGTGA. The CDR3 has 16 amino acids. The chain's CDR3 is CASSFPGLAGDNEQFF. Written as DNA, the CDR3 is TGTGCCAGCAGCTTCCCGGGACTAGCGGGAGACAATGAGCAGTTCTTC.

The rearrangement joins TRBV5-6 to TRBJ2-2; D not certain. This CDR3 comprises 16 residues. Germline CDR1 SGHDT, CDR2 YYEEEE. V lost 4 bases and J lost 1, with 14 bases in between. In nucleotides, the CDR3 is TGTGCCAGCAGCCTCCAGAATGGGATGAACACCGGGGAGCTGTTTTTT. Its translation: CASSLQNGMNTGELFF.

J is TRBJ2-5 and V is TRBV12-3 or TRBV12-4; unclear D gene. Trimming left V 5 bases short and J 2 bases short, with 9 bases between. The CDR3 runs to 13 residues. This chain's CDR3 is CASSMTDQETQYF. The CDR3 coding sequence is TGTGCCAGCAGTATGACTGATCAAGAGACCCAGTACTTC.

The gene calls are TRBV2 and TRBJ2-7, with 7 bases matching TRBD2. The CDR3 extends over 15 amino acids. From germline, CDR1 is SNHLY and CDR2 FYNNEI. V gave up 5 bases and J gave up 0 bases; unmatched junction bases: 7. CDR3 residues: CASSPKRGSSYEQYF. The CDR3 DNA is TGTGCCAGCAGTCCCAAGCGGGGCAGCTCCTACGAGCAGTACTTC.

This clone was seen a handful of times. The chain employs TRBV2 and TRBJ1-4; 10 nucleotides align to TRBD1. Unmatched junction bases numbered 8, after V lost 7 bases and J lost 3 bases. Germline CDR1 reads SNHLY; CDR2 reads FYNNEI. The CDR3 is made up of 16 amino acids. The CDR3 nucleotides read TGTGCCAGCACCCGAGACAGGGGGCTGTCTAATGAAAAACTGTTTTTT. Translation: CASTRDRGLSNEKLFF.

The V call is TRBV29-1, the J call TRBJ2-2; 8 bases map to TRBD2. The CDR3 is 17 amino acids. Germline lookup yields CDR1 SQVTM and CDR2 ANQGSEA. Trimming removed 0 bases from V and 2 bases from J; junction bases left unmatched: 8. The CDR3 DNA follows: TGCAGCGTTGAAGAGCGCGAGCGGGAGTACAACACCGGGGAGCTGTTTTTT. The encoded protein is CSVEEREREYNTGELFF.

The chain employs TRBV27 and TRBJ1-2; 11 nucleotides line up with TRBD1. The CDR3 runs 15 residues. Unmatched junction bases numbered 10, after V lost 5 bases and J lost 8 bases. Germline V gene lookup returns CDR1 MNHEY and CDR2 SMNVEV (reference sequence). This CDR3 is CASSPRDRGALGYTF. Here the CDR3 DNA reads TGTGCCAGCAGTCCCAGGGACAGGGGGGCGTTGGGCTACACCTTC.

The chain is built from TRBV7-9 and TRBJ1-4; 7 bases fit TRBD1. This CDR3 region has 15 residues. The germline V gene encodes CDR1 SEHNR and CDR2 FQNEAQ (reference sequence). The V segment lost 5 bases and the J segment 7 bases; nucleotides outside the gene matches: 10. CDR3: CASSPRQGLGEKLFF. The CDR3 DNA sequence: TGTGCCAGCAGCCCCCGACAGGGTTTAGGTGAAAAACTGTTTTTT.

The CDR3 DNA reads TGTGCCAGCAGTGCCTCGACAGGGGGCGCCACTCAGCCCCAGCATTTT. Translation: CASSASTGGATQPQHF. This chain joins TRBV28 and TRBJ1-5; 10 bases align to TRBD1. V trimming: 5 bases; J trimming: 6 bases; junction bases outside the gene matches: 10. This CDR3 region has 16 residues. Germline V gene data show CDR1 as MDHEN and CDR2 as SYDVKM. Drawing the rest from reference TRBV28 and TRBJ1-5, the complete variable domain is DVKVTQSSRYLVKRTGEKVFLECVQDMDHENMFWYRQDPGLGLRLIYFSYDVKMKEKGDIPEGYSVSREKKERFSLILESASTNQTSMYLCASSASTGGATQPQHFGDGTRLSIL.